The clone carrying this T cell receptor beta chain was detected only a few times. Antigen unknown. The germline V and J ends were trimmed by 0 bases and 2 bases, with 9 bases remaining between them. The CDR3 consists of 15 residues. Germline assignment: CDR1 MNHNY and CDR2 SVGAGI (reference sequence). TCR beta CDR3 region amplification was performed from RNA transcripts. Researchers ran a first-round RT-PCR on the TCR CDR3 using the HTBI primer set. TCRdb re-called the multiplex PCR reads with MiXCR, one entry per CDR3 protein. The data hold 490,000 or so distinct CDR3 sequences, with about 22% observed a single time. The data derive from a study of T cells in Graves' hyperthyroidism and ophthalmopathy. Study-level findings and limits: The blood repertoire included most of the expanded thyroid clonotypes above 0.001.

The origin of this receptor is a woman in her 70s with Graves' ophthalmopathy. Material for sequencing was blood. V gene TRBV6-6 combines with J gene TRBJ2-3; D is unresolved. CDR3 in amino acids: CASSYSGPPTDTQYF. The CDR3 nucleotides read TGTGCCAGCAGTTACTCAGGACCTCCCACAGATACGCAGTATTTT.